Below, 21 T cell receptor beta chains from the same sample are listed, as sequenced in a study of CD8+ T cells in alopecia areata. Documented treatment: oral pan-JAK inhibitor, 5-10 mg twice daily. After isolation, RNA underwent reverse transcription to generate cDNA as the sequencing template. The data were produced by immunoSEQ multiplex PCR, yet TCRdb's version contains in-frame clones alone and is incomplete. Found here are 150,000 to 200,000 clones, roughly two thirds of them singletons; the top ten hold about 0.94%. Specimen: CD4+ T cells sorted from blood, collected at week 4, from a patient treated with tofacitinib. These TCRs come from a human donor with alopecia areata.

The chain carries TRBV29-1 and TRBJ2-7; 9 bases fit TRBD1. Germline loops: CDR1 SQVTM, CDR2 ANQGSEA. Losses at the gene ends were 8 bases for V and 3 bases for J; bases not matched to a gene: 8. CDR3 length: 13 amino acids. CDR3 protein: CSTKQGASYEQYF. The CDR3 bases are TGCAGCACCAAACAGGGGGCCAGCTACGAGCAGTACTTC.

The J gene is TRBJ1-5, the V gene TRBV30; TRBD1 might be the D (6 bases). This CDR3 contains 15 residues. Germline V CDR1 and CDR2: GTSNPN, SVGIG (reference sequence). Trimming stripped 0 bases from V and 6 bases from J, with 15 bases between. CDR3 sequence (DNA): TGTGCCTGGAGTGTACGGGGGCGCGGAGGTCAGCCCCAGCATTTT. Protein: CAWSVRGRGGQPQHF.

The DNA for the CDR3 is TGCAGCGCCTCCGTCGGGAGGAACACTGAAGCTTTCTTT. Amino acids: CSASVGRNTEAFF. The rearrangement joins TRBV29-1 to TRBJ1-1; D remains unclear. Germline V CDR1 and CDR2: SQVTM, ANQGSEA. The CDR3 contains 13 residues. V dropped 7 bases and J dropped 1 base, with 13 bases sitting between them.

This sequence joins TRBV2 and TRBJ1-2; D unclear. Trimming removed 3 bases from V and 5 bases from J, with 10 bases in between. Germline-derived CDR1 and CDR2 are SNHLY and FYNNEI. CDR3 length: 13 amino acids. The CDR3 DNA reads as TGTGCCAGCAGTGATGGGATACAGTATGGCTACACCTTC. Translating gives CASSDGIQYGYTF.

The rearrangement uses TRBV18 and TRBJ1-1; D is perhaps TRBD1 (5 bases). This CDR3 has 14 residues. CDR1 is KGHSH and CDR2 is LQKENI in the germline V gene. V was pared by 2 bases and J by 0 bases, with 7 bases between. DNA of the CDR3: TGTGCCAGCTCACCAGGACAAGTGAACACTGAAGCTTTCTTT. Translating gives CASSPGQVNTEAFF.

This sequence joins TRBV28 and TRBJ1-1, with D tentatively TRBD1 (6 bases). The CDR3 contains 14 residues. CDR1 MDHEN and CDR2 SYDVKM come from the germline V gene. V lost 1 base and J lost 6, with 12 bases in between. The CDR3 nucleotides read TGTGCCAGCAGTTTATTAGGGGGGAGCTCTGAAGCTTTCTTT. Its translation is CASSLLGGSSEAFF.

This clone was picked up one time. CDR3 nucleotide sequence: TGCGCCAGCAGCTTGGGCGGGGCCACCGGGGAGCTGTTTTTT. Translated: CASSLGGATGELFF. V gene TRBV5-1 combines with J gene TRBJ2-2, with D possibly matching TRBD2 (6 bases). V lost 0 bases and J lost 4, with 7 bases in between. The CDR3 runs 14 residues. Germline V CDR1 and CDR2: SGHRS, YFSETQ.

This clone has just a few counts. V and J are TRBV29-1 and TRBJ2-1, with D perhaps assigned TRBD1 or TRBD2 (6 bases each). Germline V gene lookup returns CDR1 SQVTM and CDR2 ANQGSEA. The length of the CDR3 is 12 residues. The V end was cut by 5 bases, the J end by 12 bases, with 17 bases between. CDR3 in DNA: TGCAGCGTTCAACGGGGGCCGCCTGGGCAGTTCTTC. This translates into CSVQRGPPGQFF.

The genes are TRBV9 and TRBJ1-6, with TRBD1 identical over 8 bases. J was trimmed by 6 bases and V by 4 bases; bases with no gene match: 6. Germline V gene sequence: CDR1 SGDLS, CDR2 YYNGEE. The CDR3 is 15 residues long. The chain's CDR3 is CASSPRQGFNSPLHF. As DNA, the CDR3 is TGTGCCAGCAGCCCGAGACAGGGGTTTAATTCACCCCTCCACTTT. The full variable domain, with the rest looked up from reference TRBV9 and TRBJ1-6, is DSGVTQTPKHLITATGQRVTLRCSPRSGDLSVYWYQQSLDQGLQFLIQYYNGEERAKGNILERFSAQQFPDLHSELNLSSLELGDSALYFCASSPRQGFNSPLHFGNGTRLTVT.

This chain uses TRBV29-1 with TRBJ2-7; D may be TRBD2 (5 bases). There are 15 residues in the CDR3. Trimming stripped 7 bases from V and 6 bases from J, with 25 bases between. From germline, CDR1 is SQVTM and CDR2 ANQGSEA. The CDR3 nucleotides read TGCAGCGCCAAGCCACAGACGGGATACGGAGGCGAGCAGTACTTC. Protein: CSAKPQTGYGGEQYF.

This clone has only one observation. The rearrangement links TRBV7-2 to TRBJ1-5; possibly TRBD1 for D (6 bases). This CDR3 contains 13 residues. V lost 4 bases and J lost 6, with 10 bases in between. Germline V gene sequence: CDR1 SGHTA, CDR2 FQGNSA. The CDR3 DNA reads as TGTGCCAGCAGCTCACAGGGTACTCAGCCCCAGCATTTT. Its protein is CASSSQGTQPQHF.

V gene TRBV5-1 combines with J gene TRBJ2-1; D remains ambiguous. Germline V CDR1 and CDR2: SGHRS, YFSETQ. Trimming cost V 3 bases and J 0 bases, with 7 bases left between them. This CDR3 is built from 14 residues. The CDR3 nucleotides read TGCGCCAGCAGCTGGGCGGACTCCTACAATGAGCAGTTCTTC. It specifies CASSWADSYNEQFF.

A note on this clone: Distinct nucleotide sequences in the sample also encode this CDR3. V usage is TRBV27 and J usage is TRBJ1-6; 7 bases map to TRBD1. J was trimmed by 9 bases and V by 3 bases; bases with no gene match: 2. This CDR3 spans 13 amino acids. In germline, CDR1 is MNHEY, CDR2 SMNVEV (reference sequence). The CDR3 coding sequence is TGTGCCAGCAGTTTTCAGGGGGGTTCACCCCTCCACTTT. It yields the protein CASSFQGGSPLHF.

For this clone: Other DNA variants within this sample encode the same CDR3. The chain is built from TRBV30 and TRBJ2-5; perhaps TRBD2 as D (6 bases). Germline V gene data show CDR1 as GTSNPN and CDR2 as SVGIG (reference sequence). Deletions cut 5 bases from V and 5 bases from J, with 6 bases between. The CDR3 is made up of 10 amino acids. The CDR3 DNA sequence: TGTGCCTGGGGAGGGGAGACCCAGTACTTC. Translating gives CAWGGETQYF.

Comments on this clone: Other DNA sequences in the same sample also yield this CDR3. V is TRBV29-1 and J is TRBJ2-6; no definite D call. V gave up 5 bases and J gave up 1 base, with 6 bases separating them. Germline V CDR1 and CDR2: SQVTM, ANQGSEA. The CDR3 is 13 residues long. CDR3: CSVRVSGANVLTF. CDR3 sequence (DNA): TGCAGCGTTAGGGTTTCTGGGGCCAACGTCCTGACTTTC.

The sample holds a few counts of this clone. The identical CDR3 is also encoded by other nucleotide sequences in the sample. V usage is TRBV10-3 and J usage is TRBJ2-2; D unclear. V gave up 6 bases and J gave up 0 bases, with 5 bases separating them. The CDR3 runs 13 residues. Germline lookup yields CDR1 ENHRY and CDR2 SYGVKD. The DNA for the CDR3 is TGTGCCATCAGCGACTCGAACACCGGGGAGCTGTTTTTT. Protein sequence: CAISDSNTGELFF.

The rearrangement joins TRBV14 to TRBJ1-3; a weak D match, TRBD1 (5 bases). The CDR3 contains 20 residues. The V and J ends lost 0 bases and 3 bases respectively, with 24 bases between them. CDR1 and CDR2 (germline): SGHDN, FVKESK. CDR3 sequence (DNA): TGTGCCAGCAGCCAAGATCGAGCAGGGACCGCTTCCAGACATGGAAACACCATATATTTT. It is translated as CASSQDRAGTASRHGNTIYF.

The chain links TRBV6-5 to TRBJ2-7; 9 bases map to TRBD1. With 4 bases clipped from V and 4 bases from J, the junction kept 8 bases outside the gene matches. This CDR3 is 15 amino acids long. Germline V gene sequence: CDR1 MNHEY, CDR2 SVGAGI. The CDR3: CASSSPGQGGYEQYF. The CDR3 DNA reads as TGTGCCAGCAGTTCGCCGGGACAGGGAGGGTACGAGCAGTACTTC.

The chain employs TRBV9 and TRBJ2-7; D possibly corresponds to TRBD1 (6 bases). The CDR3 has 15 amino acids. Germline V gene data show CDR1 as SGDLS and CDR2 as YYNGEE. Trimming pared 4 bases from V and 7 bases from J, leaving 21 bases between. The CDR3 spells CASSPRRNRDGEQYF. CDR3 DNA: TGTGCCAGCAGCCCCCGACGGAACAGGGACGGAGAGCAGTACTTC. The whole variable domain, remainder taken from reference TRBV9 and TRBJ2-7, is DSGVTQTPKHLITATGQRVTLRCSPRSGDLSVYWYQQSLDQGLQFLIQYYNGEERAKGNILERFSAQQFPDLHSELNLSSLELGDSALYFCASSPRRNRDGEQYFGPGTRLTVT.

This clone was found many times. This sequence joins TRBV7-2 and TRBJ2-7; D is unresolved. The CDR3 has 14 amino acids. Germline-derived CDR1 and CDR2 are SGHTA and FQGNSA. The germline V and J ends were trimmed by 5 bases and 4 bases, with 15 bases remaining between them. The CDR3 sequence: CASSPSRSLYEQYF. CDR3 in DNA: TGTGCCAGCAGCCCCTCTCGATCGCTTTACGAGCAGTACTTC.

There are a few counts of this clone. This sequence joins TRBV11-2 and TRBJ2-5; no clear D. V dropped 0 bases and J dropped 2 bases, with 4 bases sitting between them. This CDR3 is built from 13 residues. Germline V lookup: CDR1 SGHAT, CDR2 FQNNGV. CDR3 nucleotides: TGTGCCAGCAGCTTAGAGGGTCAAGAGACCCAGTACTTC. Protein product: CASSLEGQETQYF.